These 26 T cell receptor beta chains originate from one sample sequenced in a study of blood T cells in healthy people across ages (dated by TCRdb to about 2015). Library method: 5' RACE. These reads were obtained on an Illumina HiSeq 2500. A second PCR of 7 to 11 cycles was performed with a sample-barcoded 5' primer and a J-beta primer mix. The public reads were reanalyzed by TCRdb: fastp trimming at Q25, MiXCR alignment, in-frame beta chains only. Each entry is one CDR3 protein sequence, shown with its most common DNA and genes. This sample holds approximately 1.5 million distinct CDR3 sequences; 30% to 40% were observed only once. Of the sample, about 11% is held by the ten largest clones. Sequenced material: blood. These receptors all come from a woman aged 30 to 39 in good health.

The chain recombines TRBV5-1 with TRBJ2-3, with a tentative D call TRBD1 (6 bases). In germline, CDR1 is SGHRS, CDR2 YFSETQ. The CDR3 has 16 amino acids. V was shortened by 4 bases and J by 0 bases, with 15 bases between the two germline ends. As DNA, the CDR3 is TGCGCCAGCAGCCCCGGGACACACCCTAGCACAGATACGCAGTATTTT. Encoded protein: CASSPGTHPSTDTQYF. Full variable domain (remainder filled in from reference TRBV5-1 and TRBJ2-3): KAGVTQTPRYLIKTRGQQVTLSCSPISGHRSVSWYQQTPGQGLQFLFEYFSETQRNKGNFPGRFSGRQFSNSRSEMNVSTLELGDSALYLCASSPGTHPSTDTQYFGPGTRLTVL.

The rearrangement joins TRBV27 to TRBJ2-1; no clear D gene. Germline values: CDR1 MNHEY, CDR2 SMNVEV (reference sequence). This CDR3 comprises 16 residues. The germline V and J ends were trimmed by 1 base and 2 bases, with 12 bases remaining between them. DNA of the CDR3: TGTGCCAGCAGTTTATTCCCTGGATCCGCCTACAATGAGCAGTTCTTC. Translated, it gives CASSLFPGSAYNEQFF.

The V call is TRBV20-1, the J call TRBJ2-5, with D possibly being TRBD2 (7 bases). The J call is uncertain, as TRBJ2-7 better fits the DNA end. Germline loops: CDR1 DFQATT, CDR2 SNEGSKA (reference sequence). The CDR3 is 16 residues long. The CDR3 is CSARDRGASWIREQYF. The CDR3 DNA reads TGCAGTGCTAGAGATCGGGGGGCGTCGTGGATACGCGAGCAGTACTTC.

This clonotype was seen more than once but under ten times. The V call is TRBV3-1, the J call TRBJ1-2; tentative D call: TRBD1 (5 bases). The CDR3 extends over 15 amino acids. Trimming removed 4 bases from V and 4 bases from J, with 16 bases in between. The germline CDR1 and CDR2 sequences are LGHDT and YNNKEL (reference sequence). The CDR3 here is CASSPGSHPFYGYTF. CDR3 bases: TGTGCCAGCAGCCCAGGGTCACACCCTTTCTATGGCTACACCTTC.

A few counts support this clonotype. The V and J genes are TRBV2 and TRBJ2-5; D tentatively fits TRBD1 or TRBD2 (5 bases each). CDR3 length: 13 amino acids. Looked up from germline, CDR1 is SNHLY and CDR2 is FYNNEI. Trimming stripped 7 bases from V and 2 bases from J, with 11 bases between. The CDR3 spells CASNPGTQETQYF. The CDR3 coding sequence is TGTGCCAGCAATCCCGGGACGCAAGAGACCCAGTACTTC.

This clonotype was recorded a few times. The chain joins TRBV27 to TRBJ2-7; possible D gene TRBD2, 7 bases. The CDR3 extends over 14 amino acids. Germline V gene lookup returns CDR1 MNHEY and CDR2 SMNVEV (reference sequence). Deletions cut 6 bases from V and 1 base from J, with 13 bases between. CDR3 nucleotides: TGTGCCAGCAGCACGCGGGGGACATCCTACGAGCAGTACTTC. Translation gives CASSTRGTSYEQYF.

This clonotype was found a few times. The rearrangement links TRBV7-6 to TRBJ2-7, with D tentatively TRBD2 (5 bases). The CDR3 runs to 14 residues. V was shortened by 5 bases and J by 3 bases, with 14 bases between the two germline ends. CDR1 and CDR2 from the germline V gene are SGHVS and FNYEAQ. CDR3 sequence reads: CASSNQARGYEQYF. The DNA for the CDR3 is TGTGCCAGCAGCAATCAGGCACGGGGCTACGAGCAGTACTTC.

This chain links TRBV6-1 with TRBJ1-5, with D uncertain. Between the trimmed V and J ends, which lost 6 bases and 4 bases, there was a span of 16 bases. The CDR3 is made up of 15 amino acids. CDR1 and CDR2 from the germline V gene are MNHNS and SASEGT. In DNA form, the CDR3 reads TGTGCCAGCAGGTGGGGAGCAGATGGGAATCAGCCCCAGCATTTT. Its translation: CASRWGADGNQPQHF.

This clonotype was observed a handful of times. The chain carries TRBV5-1 and TRBJ2-1; the D gene is possibly TRBD2 (7 bases). Germline CDR1 reads SGHRS; CDR2 reads YFSETQ. Trimming left V 1 base short and J 9 bases short, with 11 bases between. This CDR3 spans 13 amino acids. The CDR3 coding sequence is TGCGCCAGCAGCTTGCCGAGGGGGGGTGAGCAGTTCTTC. Translated, it gives CASSLPRGGEQFF.

The gene calls are TRBV20-1 and TRBJ2-3; D is possibly TRBD2 (6 bases). The CDR3 contains 16 residues. The ends were cut back, 5 bases at V and 2 bases at J, with 20 bases in the middle. The germline V gene has CDR1 DFQATT and CDR2 SNEGSKA (reference sequence). CDR3 in amino acids: CSARRTTPAPTDTQYF. In DNA form, the CDR3 reads TGCAGTGCTCGCCGGACTACTCCAGCCCCCACAGATACGCAGTATTTT.

In its sample, this clonotype was seen a few times. This chain connects TRBV12-3 or TRBV12-4 to TRBJ1-5; a possible D gene is TRBD1 (6 bases). Trimming took 4 bases from V and 0 from J, leaving 19 bases between them. The CDR3 extends over 18 amino acids. The CDR3 reads CASSSSDPGHHSNQPQHF. CDR3 nucleotide sequence: TGTGCCAGCAGTTCGTCGGATCCGGGACACCATAGCAATCAGCCCCAGCATTTT.

The rearrangement uses TRBV27 and TRBJ2-4; D is undetermined. The DNA end is more similar to TRBJ2-7, so the J call may be wrong. There are 12 residues in the CDR3. Looked up from germline, CDR1 is MNHEY and CDR2 is SMNVEV (reference sequence). The CDR3 region has the DNA TGTGCCAGCAGTTTACATGGCGGCGAGCAGTACTTC. This codes for CASSLHGGEQYF.

V usage is TRBV5-1 and J usage is TRBJ2-7, with 7 bases aligning to TRBD2. The V segment lost 3 bases and the J segment 6 bases; nucleotides outside the gene matches: 9. This CDR3 region has 14 residues. The germline CDR1 and CDR2 sequences are SGHRS and YFSETQ. CDR3 sequence (DNA): TGCGCCAGCAGCTGGGGGGGAGGAGGGATCGAGCAGTACTTC. It translates to CASSWGGGGIEQYF.

CDR3 sequence (DNA): TGTGCCAGCCACTCGGGGAATCGGGGATCGAGCACAGATACGCAGTATTTT. Translated, it gives CASHSGNRGSSTDTQYF. The chain employs TRBV18 and TRBJ2-3, with D possibly matching TRBD2 (5 bases). Germline CDR1 KGHSH, CDR2 LQKENI. This CDR3 is built from 17 residues. V gave up 8 bases and J gave up 0 bases, with 21 bases separating them.

The chain couples TRBV28 to TRBJ2-3; D not certain. V lost 5 bases, J lost 10 bases, and 10 bases lay in between. The CDR3 contains 11 residues. The germline gives CDR1 MDHEN, CDR2 SYDVKM. DNA for the CDR3: TGTGCCAGCAGTCCCCGCGTCGCGCAGTATTTT. Translation gives CASSPRVAQYF.

The chain uses TRBV7-2 and TRBJ2-1; 9 bases are a match to TRBD2. After removal of 11 bases from V and 9 bases from J, the junction contained 11 bases not matched to a gene. The CDR3 covers 13 residues. The germline V gene has CDR1 SGHTA and CDR2 FQGNSA. The CDR3 nucleotides are TGTGCCGGCGGCGGGGGGGCCTTTGGTGAGCAGTTCTTC. Protein: CAGGGGAFGEQFF.

V and J are TRBV12-5 and TRBJ2-3, with D unresolved. The CDR3 length is 12 residues. Trimming left V 5 bases short and J 7 bases short, with 10 bases between. Looked up from germline, CDR1 is LGHNT and CDR2 is FRNRAP. The CDR3 bases are TGTGCTAGTGGTCTGGGCCATCATACGCAGTATTTT. Its protein product is CASGLGHHTQYF.

This clonotype occurred a few times. The chain has TRBV5-5 and TRBJ2-5; D might be TRBD1 (6 bases). Trimming stripped 3 bases from V and 0 bases from J, with 18 bases between. The CDR3 runs 17 residues. From germline, CDR1 is SGHKS and CDR2 YYEKEE (reference sequence). CDR3 loop: CASSSIPGHTNQETQYF. The CDR3 DNA sequence: TGTGCCAGCAGCTCGATACCGGGACATACCAACCAAGAGACCCAGTACTTC. Full variable domain (outside the CDR3, taken from reference TRBV5-5 and TRBJ2-5): DAGVTQSPTHLIKTRGQQVTLRCSPISGHKSVSWYQQVLGQGPQFIFQYYEKEERGRGNFPDRFSARQFPNYSSELNVNALLLGDSALYLCASSSIPGHTNQETQYFGPGTRLLVL.

This chain uses TRBV20-1 with TRBJ2-7; no clear D gene. CDR1 and CDR2 from the germline V gene are DFQATT and SNEGSKA (reference sequence). V shed 8 bases and J shed 5 bases, with 13 bases lying between them. This CDR3 contains 11 residues. Here the CDR3 reads CSRRARHEQYF. CDR3 bases: TGCAGTCGTAGGGCTAGGCACGAGCAGTACTTC.

The chain links TRBV10-3 to TRBJ1-2, with a tentative D call TRBD1 (5 bases). The CDR3 contains 14 residues. V lost 7 bases and J lost 0, with 12 bases in between. Germline values: CDR1 ENHRY, CDR2 SYGVKD. The DNA for the CDR3 is TGTGCCATCATGTCGACAGAGACTAACTATGGCTACACCTTC. Protein product: CAIMSTETNYGYTF.

The V and J genes are TRBV28 and TRBJ2-3, with D maybe TRBD2 (5 bases). Germline-derived CDR1 and CDR2 are MDHEN and SYDVKM. The CDR3 extends over 12 amino acids. V was clipped by 9 bases and J by 8 bases, with 15 bases between them. Here the CDR3 DNA reads TGTGCCAGTGGGAGATGGGGAAGTACGCAGTATTTT. Translating it yields CASGRWGSTQYF.

The sample holds a few counts of this clonotype. The chain links TRBV4-1 to TRBJ1-1, with D possibly matching TRBD1 (5 bases). The ends were cut back, 8 bases at V and 0 bases at J, with 25 bases in the middle. This CDR3 has 18 amino acids. Germline V gene data show CDR1 as MGHRA and CDR2 as YSYEKL. This CDR3 reads CASQIQGRGPLMNTEAFF. CDR3 sequence (DNA): TGCGCCAGCCAGATCCAGGGAAGGGGCCCCCTAATGAACACTGAAGCTTTCTTT.

This clonotype was seen more than once but under ten times. The chain has TRBV20-1 and TRBJ2-4; 7 bases match TRBD1. V lost 1 base to trimming and J lost 0 bases; unmatched junction nucleotides: 9. The germline V gene has CDR1 DFQATT and CDR2 SNEGSKA (reference sequence). The CDR3 loop spans 17 amino acids. CDR3 coding DNA: TGCAGTGCTAGAGTTTCCGGAGGACAGGTAGCCAAAAACATTCAGTACTTC. It specifies CSARVSGGQVAKNIQYF.

This clonotype was picked up a small number of times. The V call is TRBV10-3, the J call TRBJ2-1; 10 nucleotides match TRBD2. Trimming cost V 7 bases and J 0 bases; bases outside gene matches: 6. Per the germline V gene, CDR1 is ENHRY and CDR2 is SYGVKD. The CDR3 contains 16 residues. CDR3: CAIMSSGSLSYNEQFF. The CDR3 coding sequence is TGTGCCATCATGTCTAGCGGGAGTCTCTCCTACAATGAGCAGTTCTTC.

J is TRBJ1-2 and V is TRBV29-1; 7 nucleotides agree with TRBD1. The V and J ends lost 6 bases and 0 bases, in that order; junction bases with no gene match: 4. The CDR3 is made up of 13 amino acids. CDR1 and CDR2 from the germline V gene are SQVTM and ANQGSEA. The CDR3 is CSVNRGANYGYTF. The DNA of the CDR3 is TGCAGCGTGAACAGGGGAGCTAACTATGGCTACACCTTC. Variable domain in full (rest from reference TRBV29-1 and TRBJ1-2): SAVISQKPSRDICQRGTSLTIQCQVDSQVTMMFWYRQQPGQSLTLIATANQGSEATYESGFVIDKFPISRPNLTFSTLTVSNMSPEDSSIYLCSVNRGANYGYTFGSGTRLTVV.

Worth noting for this clonotype: Just one base apart from a much larger clone, this may be a read error. The chain has TRBV29-1 and TRBJ2-1, with a weak D call TRBD2 (6 bases). Trimming removed 8 bases at V and 9 bases at J, with 14 bases between. This CDR3 contains 11 residues. Germline CDR1 is SQVTM and CDR2 is ANQGSEA. The CDR3 coding sequence is TGCAGCCCTGGAGTGGGGGGTGAGCAGTTCTTC. It is translated as CSPGVGGEQFF.